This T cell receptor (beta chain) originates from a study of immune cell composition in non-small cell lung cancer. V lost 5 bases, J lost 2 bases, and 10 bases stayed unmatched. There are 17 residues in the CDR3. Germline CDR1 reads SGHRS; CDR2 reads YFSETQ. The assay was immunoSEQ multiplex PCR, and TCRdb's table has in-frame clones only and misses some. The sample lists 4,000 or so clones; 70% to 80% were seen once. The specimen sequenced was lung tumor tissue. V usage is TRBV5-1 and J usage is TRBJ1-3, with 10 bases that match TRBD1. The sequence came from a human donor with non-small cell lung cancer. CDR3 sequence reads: CASSSDRGQYAGNTIYF. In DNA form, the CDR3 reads TGCGCCAGCAGTTCCGACAGGGGGCAGTACGCTGGAAACACCATATATTTT.